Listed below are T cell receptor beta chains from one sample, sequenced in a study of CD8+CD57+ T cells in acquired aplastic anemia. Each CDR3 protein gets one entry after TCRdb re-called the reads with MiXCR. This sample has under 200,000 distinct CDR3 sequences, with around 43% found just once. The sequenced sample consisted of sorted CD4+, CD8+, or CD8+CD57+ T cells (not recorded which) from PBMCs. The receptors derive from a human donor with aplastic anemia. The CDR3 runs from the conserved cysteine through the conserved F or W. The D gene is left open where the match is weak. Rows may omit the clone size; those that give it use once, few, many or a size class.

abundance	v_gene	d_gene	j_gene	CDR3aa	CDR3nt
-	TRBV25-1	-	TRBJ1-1	CASSDYEDRSGSTEAFF	TGTGCCAGCAGTGATTACGAGGACAGAAGTGGTTCCACTGAAGCTTTCTTT
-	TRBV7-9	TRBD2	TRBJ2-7	CASSFPAGGLDEQYF	TGTGCCAGCAGCTTCCCAGCGGGGGGCCTCGACGAGCAGTACTTC
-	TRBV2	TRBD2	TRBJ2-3	CASSQTSGSLGTDTQYF	TGTGCCAGCAGCCAGACTAGCGGGAGTCTAGGCACAGATACGCAGTATTTT
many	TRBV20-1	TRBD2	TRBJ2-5	CSAPPGGGREETQYF	TGCAGTGCCCCACCGGGGGGGGGCCGGGAAGAGACCCAGTACTTC
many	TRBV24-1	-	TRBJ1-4	CATSDPGDEKLFF	TGTGCCACCAGTGATCCTGGAGATGAAAAACTGTTTTTT
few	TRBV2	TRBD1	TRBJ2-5	CAQGNGVQYF	TGTGCACAGGGGAACGGCGTCCAGTACTTC
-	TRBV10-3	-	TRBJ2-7	CAISAGTAYEQYF	TGTGCCATCAGCGCGGGGACAGCCTACGAGCAGTACTTC
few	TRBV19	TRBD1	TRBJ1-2	CAWRDSNYGYTF	TGTGCCTGGAGGGACAGTAACTATGGCTACACCTTC
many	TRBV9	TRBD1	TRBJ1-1	CASDRGPNTEAFF	TGTGCCAGCGACAGGGGGCCGAACACTGAAGCTTTCTTT
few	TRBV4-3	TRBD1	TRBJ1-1	CASSRQGQKNTEAFF	TGCGCCAGCAGCCGACAGGGACAAAAGAACACTGAAGCTTTCTTT
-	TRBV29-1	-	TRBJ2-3	CSVYRGTDTQYF	TGCAGCGTTTACAGGGGCACAGATACGCAGTATTTT
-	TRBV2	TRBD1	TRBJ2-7	CASSLRTGDEQYF	TGTGCCAGCAGCCTGCGGACAGGGGACGAGCAGTACTTC
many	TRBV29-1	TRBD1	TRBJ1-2	CSVHDRGLNYGYTF	TGCAGCGTCCATGACAGGGGGCTGAACTATGGCTACACCTTC
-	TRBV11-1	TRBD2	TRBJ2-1	CASSLLTSGGGEQFF	TGTGCCAGCAGCTTACTGACTAGCGGGGGGGGTGAGCAGTTCTTC
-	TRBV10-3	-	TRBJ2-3	CAISTGTGGTQYF	TGTGCCATCAGTACCGGGACCGGAGGTACGCAGTATTTT